Following are 27 T cell receptor beta chains from one sample sequenced in a study of cytomegalovirus exposure and HLA in healthy donors. Both 60 Vbeta primers and 13 Jbeta primers went into the PCR. Profiled with immunoSEQ multiplex PCR; TCRdb holds only in-frame clones, not every one. Here the sample spans approximately 150,000 clones, 64% being singletons. Sequencing was done on a sample of PBMCs. The receptor set was obtained from a woman in her twenties or thirties in good health and CMV-seropositive.

This chain links TRBV20-1 with TRBJ2-5; D possibly corresponds to TRBD1 (6 bases). The CDR3 loop spans 11 amino acids. Germline V gene sequence: CDR1 DFQATT, CDR2 SNEGSKA (reference sequence). Trimming took 6 bases from V and 5 from J, leaving 10 bases between them. The CDR3 loop reads CSAGQRETQYF. Here the CDR3 DNA reads TGCAGTGCAGGACAGCGGGAGACCCAGTACTTC.

V and J are TRBV6-5 and TRBJ2-5; 9 bases are a match to TRBD2. The tail of the sequence fits TRBJ2-7 better, so the J call may be wrong. Looked up from germline, CDR1 is MNHEY and CDR2 is SVGAGI. The CDR3 length is 15 residues. This chain's CDR3 is CASSYSASGTYEQYF. For the CDR3, the DNA is TGTGCCAGCAGTTACTCAGCTAGCGGGACCTACGAGCAGTACTTC.

The chain has TRBV6-6 and TRBJ2-1; TRBD2 agrees at 7 bases. CDR1 is MNHNY, CDR2 SVGAGI, per germline (reference sequence). The CDR3 has 13 amino acids. J lost 7 bases, V lost 6 bases, and 6 bases had no gene match. The CDR3 sequence is CASRASSGNEQFF. Written as DNA, the CDR3 is TGTGCCAGCAGGGCTTCTAGCGGTAATGAGCAGTTCTTC.

The rearrangement links TRBV6-6 to TRBJ1-3; D is unclear. The length of the CDR3 is 16 residues. Looked up from germline, CDR1 is MNHNY and CDR2 is SVGAGI (reference sequence). With 0 bases removed from V and 3 bases from J, the gap between germline ends came to 12 bases. CDR3 DNA sequence: TGTGCCAGCAGTTACTCGATTACGGGAAGTGGAAACACCATATATTTT. Amino acids: CASSYSITGSGNTIYF.

This chain links TRBV6-1 with TRBJ2-7, with 10 bases fitting TRBD1. Germline V lookup: CDR1 MNHNS, CDR2 SASEGT. The CDR3 sequence is 13 residues long. The J segment lost 6 bases and the V segment lost 10 bases, leaving 9 bases of the junction unmatched. The CDR3 here is CATVGTGVSEQYF. The CDR3 DNA follows: TGTGCCACCGTGGGGACAGGGGTTAGCGAGCAGTACTTC.

The chain uses TRBV10-2 and TRBJ2-7; D remains unclear. The CDR3 is 12 amino acids. The germline V and J ends were trimmed by 4 bases and 5 bases, with 9 bases remaining between them. Per germline, CDR1 WSHSY and CDR2 SAAADI. The CDR3 bases are TGCGCCAGCAGTGTCTCTAACCACGAGCAGTACTTC. Translated: CASSVSNHEQYF.

The CDR3: CSVDRTGPNTEAFF. DNA of the CDR3: TGCAGCGTTGACCGGACAGGTCCGAACACTGAAGCTTTCTTT. This chain uses TRBV29-1 with TRBJ1-1; 7 nucleotides match TRBD1. Trimming removed 3 bases from V and 1 base from J; junction bases left unmatched: 5. The CDR3 totals 14 residues. CDR1 and CDR2 from the germline V gene are SQVTM and ANQGSEA.

The chain links TRBV11-2 to TRBJ2-5; 7 bases agree with TRBD1. Trimming removed 4 bases from V and 3 bases from J; junction bases left unmatched: 8. CDR1 and CDR2 from the germline V gene are SGHAT and FQNNGV. This CDR3 spans 15 amino acids. CDR3 region: CASSSPTDREETQYF. CDR3 coding DNA: TGTGCCAGCAGCTCTCCCACTGACAGGGAAGAGACCCAGTACTTC.

This clone was counted only a few times. The rearrangement links TRBV5-6 to TRBJ1-5; D may be TRBD1 (6 bases). The CDR3 covers 15 residues. Germline-derived CDR1 and CDR2 are SGHDT and YYEEEE. The V and J ends lost 4 bases and 4 bases respectively, with 15 bases between them. The CDR3 region has the DNA TGTGCCAGCAGCCTCAGGGGAAGGGGGAATCAGCCCCAGCATTTT. Translated: CASSLRGRGNQPQHF.

The V gene is TRBV2, the J gene TRBJ2-7, with TRBD2 identical over 10 bases. The V segment lost 7 bases and the J segment 4 bases; nucleotides outside the gene matches: 7. CDR3 length: 14 amino acids. Germline V lookup: CDR1 SNHLY, CDR2 FYNNEI. The chain's CDR3 is CASKLAGGRYEQYF. CDR3 DNA: TGTGCCAGCAAGTTAGCGGGAGGCCGGTACGAGCAGTACTTC.

This clone turned up a few times. This rearrangement joins TRBV28 to TRBJ2-7, with 8 bases aligning to TRBD1. The CDR3 covers 14 residues. Germline CDR1 MDHEN, CDR2 SYDVKM. J lost 3 bases, V lost 2 bases, and 3 bases had no gene match. Here the CDR3 reads CASSLRGQGYEQYF. DNA for the CDR3: TGTGCCAGCAGTTTAAGAGGACAGGGCTACGAGCAGTACTTC.

The rearrangement links TRBV5-1 to TRBJ2-7; D gene ambiguous. The CDR3 is made up of 13 amino acids. The germline V gene has CDR1 SGHRS and CDR2 YFSETQ. The V end was cut by 1 base, the J end by 5 bases, with 10 bases between. The CDR3 DNA sequence: TGCGCCAGCAGCTTGCCAACCGCGGACGAGCAGTACTTC. It encodes CASSLPTADEQYF.

This clone was detected only a few times. V usage is TRBV7-9 and J usage is TRBJ1-4; TRBD1 agrees at 7 bases. Trimming at V came to 5 bases and at J to 8 bases, leaving 5 bases not matched to a gene. The V gene's germline CDR1 is SEHNR and CDR2 FQNEAQ (reference sequence). This CDR3 comprises 13 residues. The DNA for the CDR3 is TGTGCCAGCAGCCCCAGGGGGGCCGAAAAACTGTTTTTT. Its translation: CASSPRGAEKLFF.

In this sample, this clone turned up a few times. The chain recombines TRBV5-1 with TRBJ2-1, with 12 bases identical to TRBD2. Germline V gene sequence: CDR1 SGHRS, CDR2 YFSETQ. This CDR3 contains 16 residues. The trim removed 0 bases at V and 6 bases at J, leaving 4 bases unmatched. DNA of the CDR3: TGCGCCAGCAGCTTGGAGCTAGCGGGAGGGAGCAATGAGCAGTTCTTC. Amino acids: CASSLELAGGSNEQFF.

A few counts support this clone. This chain connects TRBV10-3 to TRBJ2-7; D perhaps matches TRBD2 (5 bases). This CDR3 is built from 14 residues. V was pared by 7 bases and J by 6 bases, with 19 bases between. Germline lookup yields CDR1 ENHRY and CDR2 SYGVKD. The CDR3 nucleotides are TGTGCCATCAACCCGAGGGAGAAATTGGGCGAGCAGTACTTC. It specifies CAINPREKLGEQYF.

The CDR3 loop reads CASSFVQIGNTIYF. The CDR3 coding sequence is TGTGCCAGCAGCTTCGTGCAGATTGGAAACACCATATATTTT. The gene calls are TRBV7-9 and TRBJ1-3, with D unresolved. Trimming stripped 3 bases from V and 3 bases from J, with 9 bases between. The CDR3 totals 14 residues. In germline, CDR1 is SEHNR, CDR2 FQNEAQ (reference sequence).

This clone was observed once. The V gene is TRBV28, the J gene TRBJ1-5; no clear D gene. CDR3 length equals 15 residues. Germline V CDR1 and CDR2: MDHEN, SYDVKM. The germline V and J ends were trimmed by 7 bases and 4 bases, with 17 bases remaining between them. Written as DNA, the CDR3 is TGTGCCAGCACGACCAAGAAGAGGAATAATCAGCCCCAGCATTTT. Translating gives CASTTKKRNNQPQHF.

This chain connects TRBV19 to TRBJ1-1; D is uncertain. The CDR3 has 11 residues. Germline CDR1 reads LNHDA; CDR2 reads SQIVND (reference sequence). Trimming stripped 8 bases from V and 1 base from J, with 5 bases between. The CDR3 loop is CASYRNTEAFF. CDR3 DNA: TGTGCCAGTTACAGGAACACTGAAGCTTTCTTT. Variable domain in full (rest from reference TRBV19 and TRBJ1-1): DGGITQSPKYLFRKEGQNVTLSCEQNLNHDAMYWYRQDPGQGLRLIYYSQIVNDFQKGDIAEGYSVSREKKESFPLTVTSAQKNPTAFYLCASYRNTEAFFGQGTRLTVV.

The rearrangement uses TRBV7-9 and TRBJ1-2; no clear D. Trimming cost V 1 base and J 8 bases, with 8 bases left between them. Germline-derived CDR1 and CDR2 are SEHNR and FQNEAQ (reference sequence). CDR3 length equals 12 residues. In DNA, the CDR3 is TGTGCCAGCAGCTTAGGACAAACAGGCTACACCTTC. It encodes CASSLGQTGYTF.

The V call is TRBV5-6, the J call TRBJ2-7; D is uncertain. Germline assignment: CDR1 SGHDT and CDR2 YYEEEE. CDR3 size: 13 residues. The V end lost 2 bases, the J end lost 0 bases, and 6 bases lay between the germline ends. The CDR3 loop reads CASSFSVSYEQYF. DNA for the CDR3: TGTGCCAGCAGCTTTTCAGTCTCCTACGAGCAGTACTTC.

The V call is TRBV5-1, the J call TRBJ1-2; perhaps TRBD1 as D (6 bases). The V gene lost 2 bases and the J gene lost 10 bases, with 21 bases spanning the gap. This CDR3 has 15 residues. Germline CDR1 is SGHRS and CDR2 is YFSETQ. CDR3 DNA sequence: TGCGCCAGCAGCTTAATATACAACAAACCAGGGGCCTACACCTTC. Protein product: CASSLIYNKPGAYTF.

This rearrangement joins TRBV9 to TRBJ1-4, with TRBD1 matching over 10 bases. The CDR3 is made up of 14 amino acids. Germline V lookup: CDR1 SGDLS, CDR2 YYNGEE. V was clipped by 3 bases and J by 8 bases; unmatched bases: 4. The CDR3 spells CASSAPGQGEKLFF. The CDR3 nucleotides read TGTGCCAGCAGCGCGCCGGGACAGGGGGAAAAACTGTTTTTT.

This sequence joins TRBV9 and TRBJ2-5; 10 bases are shared with TRBD1. The CDR3 contains 17 residues. CDR1 SGDLS and CDR2 YYNGEE come from the germline V gene. V lost 2 bases, J lost 5 bases, and 12 bases stayed unmatched. The CDR3 spells CASSVRDRGPAGETQYF. The CDR3 coding sequence is TGTGCCAGCAGCGTCCGGGACAGGGGCCCAGCTGGGGAGACCCAGTACTTC.

This clone has just a few counts. The rearrangement links TRBV28 to TRBJ2-2; possibly TRBD1 for D (5 bases). TRBJ1-3 explains the end of the DNA better; the J call may be wrong. The CDR3 loop spans 14 amino acids. CDR1 and CDR2 (germline): MDHEN, SYDVKM. CDR3 sequence: CASKPGGSGNTIYF. CDR3 sequence (DNA): TGTGCCAGCAAACCTGGGGGGTCTGGAAACACCATATATTTT.

This chain joins TRBV19 and TRBJ1-5; the match to TRBD1 covers 8 bases. This CDR3 has 14 residues. The trim removed 7 bases at V and 4 bases at J, leaving 6 bases unmatched. CDR1 and CDR2 (germline): LNHDA, SQIVND (reference sequence). The CDR3 nucleotides are TGTGCCAGTACGGGGACAGGTGGGAATCAGCCCCAGCATTTT. Protein sequence: CASTGTGGNQPQHF.

This clone showed up just a few times. This chain connects TRBV6-4 to TRBJ1-1, with 9 bases identical to TRBD1. V shed 3 bases and J 5 bases; nucleotides not matched to a gene: 10. CDR1 is MRHNA and CDR2 is SNTAGT in the germline V gene. The CDR3 is made up of 16 amino acids. DNA for the CDR3: TGTGCCAGCAGTGAAGATGGGGGACAGGGTTTTACTGAAGCTTTCTTT. It yields the protein CASSEDGGQGFTEAFF.

The chain joins TRBV5-4 to TRBJ2-3; 10 bases agree with TRBD2. V dropped 0 bases and J dropped 2; count of bases not matched to a gene: 3. The CDR3 spans 16 residues. Germline CDR1 is SGHNT and CDR2 is YYREEE (reference sequence). The CDR3 DNA sequence: TGTGCCAGCAGCTTGGGAGCGGGGGGGGTCACAGATACGCAGTATTTT. It encodes CASSLGAGGVTDTQYF.